This T cell receptor (beta chain) originates from a study of multiple sclerosis patients with progressive multifocal leukoencephalopathy. Comment on this clone: Its antigen is currently unknown.

Each PCR contained spiked synthetic TR CDR3 controls spanning every V-J pairing. Profiling relied on immunoSEQ multiplex PCR, and the TCRdb table lists in-frame clones only, not all of them. The sample has about 30,000 clones; roughly nine tenths are singletons. The time point is: 5 to 6 months of natalizumab therapy. Prior interferon beta treatment was universal, and the PML patients were all female. Notes on the study in general: No common TRBV or TRBJ usage or pairing appeared at PML. Less diverse TRB repertoires were suggested in most PML patients.

Unmatched junction bases numbered 5, after V lost 8 bases and J lost 7 bases. The CDR3 has 12 residues. Germline assignment: CDR1 MNHEY and CDR2 SMNVEV (reference sequence). The receptor's source is a human donor with multiple sclerosis. The gene calls are TRBV27 and TRBJ1-1; 9 nucleotides match TRBD1. The starting material was PBMCs, obtained from a patient treated with natalizumab. CDR3 amino acids: CASRDRVDEAFF. CDR3 sequence (DNA): TGTGCCAGCCGGGACAGGGTAGATGAAGCTTTCTTT.